The clone carrying this T cell receptor (beta chain) has ten or more counts. These data originate in a study of neurological immune-mediated disorders. Trimming pared 0 bases from V and 8 bases from J, leaving 5 bases between. Looked up from germline, CDR1 is SGHDN and CDR2 is FVKESK. This CDR3 has 13 residues. One entry per CDR3 protein results from TCRdb running MiXCR on the 5' RACE reads. Of over 60,000 distinct CDR3 sequences in the sample, less than 5.5% were seen once. This TCR came from a woman younger than 45 with multiple sclerosis. The gene calls are TRBV14 and TRBJ1-6; no clear D. Sequencing was carried out using PBMCs. The CDR3 sequence: CASSQEGHSPLHF. The CDR3 DNA reads as TGTGCCAGCAGCCAAGAAGGTCATTCACCCCTCCACTTT.